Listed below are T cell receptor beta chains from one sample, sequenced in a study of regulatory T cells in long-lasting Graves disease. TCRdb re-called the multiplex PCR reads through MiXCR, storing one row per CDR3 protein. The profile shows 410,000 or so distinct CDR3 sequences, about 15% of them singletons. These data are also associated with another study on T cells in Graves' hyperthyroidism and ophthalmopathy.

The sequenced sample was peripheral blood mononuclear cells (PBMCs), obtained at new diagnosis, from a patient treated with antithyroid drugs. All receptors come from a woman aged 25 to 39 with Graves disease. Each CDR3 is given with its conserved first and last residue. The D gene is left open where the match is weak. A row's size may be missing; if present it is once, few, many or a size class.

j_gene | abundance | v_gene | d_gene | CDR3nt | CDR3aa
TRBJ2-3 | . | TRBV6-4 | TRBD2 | TGTGCCAGCAGTGTAACGCCTTCGGGACTAGCGGGAGGAGATACGCAGTATTTT | CASSVTPSGLAGGDTQYF
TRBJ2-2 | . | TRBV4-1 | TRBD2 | TGCGCCAGCAGCCAGGGAGGTGGAGCTAGCGGGAGGCCGAACACCGGGGAGCTGTTTTTT | CASSQGGGASGRPNTGELFF
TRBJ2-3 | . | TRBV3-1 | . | TGTGCCAGCAGCTGGCAGGGCGGTAATACGCAGTATTTT | CASSWQGGNTQYF
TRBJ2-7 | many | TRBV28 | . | TGTGCCAGCAGTTTTCCGTCGGACAGCTTCTCCTACGAGCAGTACTTC | CASSFPSDSFSYEQYF
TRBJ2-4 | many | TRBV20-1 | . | TGCAGTGCTAGAGATTTGAGGCAGGGGGGCAACATTCAGTACTTC | CSARDLRQGGNIQYF
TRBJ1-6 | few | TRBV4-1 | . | TGCGCCAGCAGCCAAGAACCTTCGAACGTCGGGGTTTATTCACCCCTCCACTTT | CASSQEPSNVGVYSPLHF
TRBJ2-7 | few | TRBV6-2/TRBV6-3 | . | TGTGCCAGCAGTTCGCAGGGTTGCGAGCAGTACTTC | CASSSQGCEQYF
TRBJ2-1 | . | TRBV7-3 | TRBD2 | TGTGCCAGCAGCTTACCGACATTTGCGGGAGGGGAGAATGAGCAGTTCTTC | CASSLPTFAGGENEQFF
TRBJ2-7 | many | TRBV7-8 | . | TGTGCCAGCAGCTACAACGCATACGAGCAGTACTTC | CASSYNAYEQYF
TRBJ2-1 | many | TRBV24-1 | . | TGTGCCACCAGTGATTTTGAGGGCCATCCAGACAATGAGCAGTTCTTC | CATSDFEGHPDNEQFF
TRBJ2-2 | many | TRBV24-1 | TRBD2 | TGTGCCACCAGTGGCCCGGGACTAGCGGGATTTAACACCGGGGAGCTGTTTTTT | CATSGPGLAGFNTGELFF
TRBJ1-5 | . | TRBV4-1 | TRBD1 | TGCGCCAGCAGCCAAGGGGACAGTTATAGCAATCAGCCCCAGCATTTT | CASSQGDSYSNQPQHF
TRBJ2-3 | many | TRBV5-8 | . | TGTGCCAGCAGAAGGTCAGGGGTTTGGGAAGATACGCAGTATTTT | CASRRSGVWEDTQYF
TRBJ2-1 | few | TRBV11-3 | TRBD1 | TGTGCCAGCAGCCCCGACAGGGCTTTCAGCTCCTACAATGAGCAGTTCTTC | CASSPDRAFSSYNEQFF
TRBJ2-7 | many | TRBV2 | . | TGTGCCAGCAGTTACTCCTACGAGCAGTACTTC | CASSYSYEQYF
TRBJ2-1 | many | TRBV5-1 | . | TGCGCCAGCAGCTATGAACAGGGCAGCGATGAGCAGTTCTTC | CASSYEQGSDEQFF
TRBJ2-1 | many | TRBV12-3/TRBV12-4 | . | TGTGCAAGCAAGGTACCCTTTGGCAATGAGCAGTTCTTC | CASKVPFGNEQFF
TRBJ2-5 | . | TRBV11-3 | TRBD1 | TGTGCCAGCAGCTCTCGCCGTCCGGGACAGCATCAAGAGACCCAGTACTTC | CASSSRRPGQHQETQYF
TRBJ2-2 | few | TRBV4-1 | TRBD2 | TGCGCCAGCAGCCAAGATAGCGGGCGGGCCAAACTCTCGCCGATCACCGGGGAGCTGTTTTTT | CASSQDSGRAKLSPITGELFF
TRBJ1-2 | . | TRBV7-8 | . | TGTGCCAGCACCCACGACGGTCGGGGCTATGGCTACACCTTC | CASTHDGRGYGYTF
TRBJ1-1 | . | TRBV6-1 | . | TGTGCCAGCAGTGTTAATAGCCAGGGTGGAGAAGCTTTCTTT | CASSVNSQGGEAFF
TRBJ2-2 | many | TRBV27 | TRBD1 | TGTGCCAGCAGCCGGACAGGGCACACCGGGGAGCTGTTTTTT | CASSRTGHTGELFF
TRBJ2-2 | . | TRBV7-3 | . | TGTGCCAGCAGCCCCCTCGGAGCCGGGGAGCTGTTTTTT | CASSPLGAGELFF
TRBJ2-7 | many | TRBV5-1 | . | TGCGCCAGCAGCTTGATACAGGGTTACGAGCAGTACTTC | CASSLIQGYEQYF
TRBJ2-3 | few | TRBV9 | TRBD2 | TGTGCCAGCAGCTTGGGGGGAGGGTTTGTAGATACGCAGTATTTT | CASSLGGGFVDTQYF
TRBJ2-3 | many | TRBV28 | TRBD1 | TGTGCCAGCACCCTAAGCGGGACAGGGGGATCAGATACGCAGTATTTT | CASTLSGTGGSDTQYF
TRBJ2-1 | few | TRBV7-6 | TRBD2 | TGTGCCAGCAGCCCGGCGACTAGCGGCACTTACAATGAGCAGTTCTTC | CASSPATSGTYNEQFF
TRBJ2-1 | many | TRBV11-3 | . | TGTGCCAGCAGCTCCATAGCCTCTTTGGGCTACAATGAGCAGTTCTTC | CASSSIASLGYNEQFF
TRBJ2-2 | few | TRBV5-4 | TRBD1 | TGTGCCAGCAGCCGGACAGGGAAGGGTGCCGGGGAGCTGTTTTTT | CASSRTGKGAGELFF
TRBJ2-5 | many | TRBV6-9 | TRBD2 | TGTGCCAGCAGTTACTTGCCCAGCGGGAGTGAGACCCAGTACTTC | CASSYLPSGSETQYF
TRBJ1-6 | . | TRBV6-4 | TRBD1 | TGTGCCAGCTTAAGACAGGGATCCCCATATAATTCACCCCTCCACTTT | CASLRQGSPYNSPLHF
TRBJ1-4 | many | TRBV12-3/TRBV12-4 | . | TGTGCCAGCAGTTTATTCCACCCTCTGAGGGCGTCGGCAGGGCAAGCGCGCCGACTGTTTTTT | CASSLFHPLRASAGQARRLFF
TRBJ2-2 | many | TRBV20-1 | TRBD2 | TGCAGTGCTAGAGGAGTTAGCGGGGCCGGGGAGCTGTTTTTT | CSARGVSGAGELFF
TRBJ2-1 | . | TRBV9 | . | TGTGCCAGCAGCCCCCCGGGACGTTACAATGAGCAGTTCTTC | CASSPPGRYNEQFF
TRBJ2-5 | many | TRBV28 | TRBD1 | TGTGCCAGCAGTTTGTGGGACAGGGGTAGGCAAGAGACCCAGTACTTC | CASSLWDRGRQETQYF
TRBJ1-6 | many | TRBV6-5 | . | TGTGCCAGCAGTTACTCCGACCCATTCGATAATTCACCCCTCCACTTT | CASSYSDPFDNSPLHF
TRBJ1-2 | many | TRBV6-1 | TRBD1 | TGTGCCAGCAGTGTTGGACAGGTTGTTTATGGCTACACCTTC | CASSVGQVVYGYTF
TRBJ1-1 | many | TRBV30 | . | TGTGCCTGGATACATGGTACTGAAGCTTTCTTT | CAWIHGTEAFF
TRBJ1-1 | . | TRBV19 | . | TGTGCCAGTAAACAGGGTAGTGCTGAAGCTTTCTTT | CASKQGSAEAFF
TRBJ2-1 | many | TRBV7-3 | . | TGTGCCAGCAGCTTAGCGGTCACGTACAATGAGCAGTTCTTC | CASSLAVTYNEQFF
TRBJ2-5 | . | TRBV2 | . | TGTGCCAGCAGTTCCGTCCGGGGCCTAAGAGAGACCCAGTACTTC | CASSSVRGLRETQYF